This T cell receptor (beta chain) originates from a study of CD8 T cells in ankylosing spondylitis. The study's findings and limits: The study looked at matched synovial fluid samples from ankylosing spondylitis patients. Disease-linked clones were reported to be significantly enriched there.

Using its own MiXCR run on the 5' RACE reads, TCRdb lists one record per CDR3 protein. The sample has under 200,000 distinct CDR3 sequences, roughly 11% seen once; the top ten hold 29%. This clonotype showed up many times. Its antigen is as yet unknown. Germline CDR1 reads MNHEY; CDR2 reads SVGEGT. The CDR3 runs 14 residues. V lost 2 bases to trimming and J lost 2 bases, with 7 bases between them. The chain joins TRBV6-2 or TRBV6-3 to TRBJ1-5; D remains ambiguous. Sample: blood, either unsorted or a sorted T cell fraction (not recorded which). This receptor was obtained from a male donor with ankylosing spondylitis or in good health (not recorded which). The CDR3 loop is CASSYRAGNQPQHF. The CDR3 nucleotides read TGTGCCAGCAGTTACCGGGCTGGCAATCAGCCCCAGCATTTT.